This TCR beta chain was documented in a study of CD8 T cells in Susac syndrome. Regarding the study as a whole: An acknowledgment was made by the study that its TCR sequencing and HLA analysis involved relatively few individuals.

The individuals used as controls were healthy donors who had been matched for both age and sex. Negative isolation was used for CD8+ and CD4+ T cells and FACS enrichment for TEMRA cells. Comments on this clonotype: The target antigen is unknown.

CDR3 length: 16 amino acids. The germline V gene encodes CDR1 SGHDT and CDR2 YYEEEE. Trimming removed 4 bases from V and 6 bases from J, with 21 bases in between. The authors reverse transcribed roughly 0.5 to 1 ug RNA with random hexamers. The TCR beta CDR3 was amplified by immunoSEQ multiplex PCR across 54 Vbeta, 13 Jbeta. TCRdb independently ran MiXCR on the immunoSEQ multiplex PCR reads; one entry per CDR3 protein. Of roughly 200,000 distinct CDR3 sequences in the sample, over 85% were seen once. The sample was CD4+ T cells from PBMCs. This chain links TRBV5-6 with TRBJ2-3, with D tentatively TRBD1 or TRBD2 (5 bases each). The clonotype was recovered from a human donor in good health. CDR3 nucleotide sequence: TGTGCCAGCAGCCCTAGGCCGGGACGGTATCTCGATACGCAGTATTTT. Translation: CASSPRPGRYLDTQYF.